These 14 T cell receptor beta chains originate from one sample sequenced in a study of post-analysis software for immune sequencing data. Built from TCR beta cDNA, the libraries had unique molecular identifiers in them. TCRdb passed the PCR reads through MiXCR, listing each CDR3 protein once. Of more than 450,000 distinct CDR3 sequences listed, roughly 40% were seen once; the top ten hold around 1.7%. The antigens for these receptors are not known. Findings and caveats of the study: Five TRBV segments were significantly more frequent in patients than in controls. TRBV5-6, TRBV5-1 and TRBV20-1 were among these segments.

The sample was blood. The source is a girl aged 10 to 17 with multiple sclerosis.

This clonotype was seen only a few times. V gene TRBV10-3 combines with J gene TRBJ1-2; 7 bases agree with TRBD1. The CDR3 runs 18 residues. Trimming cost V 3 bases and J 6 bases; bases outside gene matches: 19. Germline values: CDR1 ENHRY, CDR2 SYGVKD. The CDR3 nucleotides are TGTGCCATCAGTGAACCCGATGATGAGGGGGCGAGGGTGAATGGCTACACCTTC. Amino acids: CAISEPDDEGARVNGYTF.

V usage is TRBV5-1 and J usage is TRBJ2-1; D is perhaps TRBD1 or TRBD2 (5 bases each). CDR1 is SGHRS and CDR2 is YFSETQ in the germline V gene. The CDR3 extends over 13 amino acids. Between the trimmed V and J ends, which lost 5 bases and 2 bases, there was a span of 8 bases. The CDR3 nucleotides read TGCGCCAGCAGGGGACGGGCCTACAATGAGCAGTTCTTC. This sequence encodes CASRGRAYNEQFF.

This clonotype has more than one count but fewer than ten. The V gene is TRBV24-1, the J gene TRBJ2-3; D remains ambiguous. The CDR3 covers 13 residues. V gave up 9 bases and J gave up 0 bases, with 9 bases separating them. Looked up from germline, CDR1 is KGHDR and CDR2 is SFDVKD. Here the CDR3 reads CATRSSSTDTQYF. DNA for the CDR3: TGTGCCACCCGATCATCTAGCACAGATACGCAGTATTTT.

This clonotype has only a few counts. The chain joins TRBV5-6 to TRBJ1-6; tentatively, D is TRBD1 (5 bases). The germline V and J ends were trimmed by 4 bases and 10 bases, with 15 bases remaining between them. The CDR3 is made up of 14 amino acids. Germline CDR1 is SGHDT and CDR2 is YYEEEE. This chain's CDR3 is CASSLPGRDSPLHF. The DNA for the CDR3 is TGTGCCAGCAGCCTACCTGGGAGGGACTCACCCCTCCACTTT. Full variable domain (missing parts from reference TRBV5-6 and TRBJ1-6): DAGVTQSPTHLIKTRGQQVTLRCSPKSGHDTVSWYQQALGQGPQFIFQYYEEEERQRGNFPDRFSGHQFPNYSSELNVNALLLGDSALYLCASSLPGRDSPLHFGNGTRLTVT.

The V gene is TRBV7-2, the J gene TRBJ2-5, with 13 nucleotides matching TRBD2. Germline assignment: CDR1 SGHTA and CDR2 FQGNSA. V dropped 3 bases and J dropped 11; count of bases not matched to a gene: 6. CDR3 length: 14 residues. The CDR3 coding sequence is TGTGCCAGCAGCTTTACTAGCGGGAGGGTTCAGCAGTACTTC. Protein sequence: CASSFTSGRVQQYF.

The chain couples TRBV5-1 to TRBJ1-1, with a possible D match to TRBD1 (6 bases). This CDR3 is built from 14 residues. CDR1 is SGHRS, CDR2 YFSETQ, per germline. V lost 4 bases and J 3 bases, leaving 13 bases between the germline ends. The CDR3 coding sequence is TGCGCCAGCAGCACCAAACGACAGGACACTGAAGCTTTCTTT. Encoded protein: CASSTKRQDTEAFF.

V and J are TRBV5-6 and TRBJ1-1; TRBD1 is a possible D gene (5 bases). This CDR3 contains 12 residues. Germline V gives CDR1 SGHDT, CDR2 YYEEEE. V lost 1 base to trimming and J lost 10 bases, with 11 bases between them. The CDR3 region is CASSLMGRTAFF. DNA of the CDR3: TGTGCCAGCAGCTTGATGGGGCGGACAGCTTTCTTT.

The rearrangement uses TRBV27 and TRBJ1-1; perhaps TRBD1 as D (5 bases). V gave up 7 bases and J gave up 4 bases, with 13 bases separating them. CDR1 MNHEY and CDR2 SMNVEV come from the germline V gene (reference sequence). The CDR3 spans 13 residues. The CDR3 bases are TGTGCCAGCAATAAACGGGGGGGCACTGAAGCTTTCTTT. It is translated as CASNKRGGTEAFF.

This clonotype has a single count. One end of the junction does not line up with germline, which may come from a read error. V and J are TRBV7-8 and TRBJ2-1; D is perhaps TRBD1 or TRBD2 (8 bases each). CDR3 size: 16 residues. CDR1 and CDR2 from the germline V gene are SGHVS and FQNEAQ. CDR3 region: CATTGGSGASYNEQFF. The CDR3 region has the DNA TGCGCCACCACAGGGGGTAGCGGGGCCTCCTACAATGAGCAGTTCTTC.

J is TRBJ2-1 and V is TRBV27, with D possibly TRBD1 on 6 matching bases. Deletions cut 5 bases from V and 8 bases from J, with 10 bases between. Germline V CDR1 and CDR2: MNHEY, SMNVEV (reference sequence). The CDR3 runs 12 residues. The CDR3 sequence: CASSTGFHEQFF. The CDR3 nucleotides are TGTGCCAGCAGTACAGGGTTTCATGAGCAGTTCTTC.

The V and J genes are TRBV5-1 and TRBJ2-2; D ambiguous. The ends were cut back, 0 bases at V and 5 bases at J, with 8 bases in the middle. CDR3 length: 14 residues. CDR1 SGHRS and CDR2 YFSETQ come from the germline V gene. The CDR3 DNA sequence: TGCGCCAGCAGCTTGGAAACGGTAACCGGGGAGCTGTTTTTT. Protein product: CASSLETVTGELFF.

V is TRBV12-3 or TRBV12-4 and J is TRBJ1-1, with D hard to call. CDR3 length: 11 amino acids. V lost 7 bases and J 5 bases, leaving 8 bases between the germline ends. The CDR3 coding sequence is TGTGCCAGCATAAAGGTGACTGAAGCTTTCTTT. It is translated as CASIKVTEAFF.

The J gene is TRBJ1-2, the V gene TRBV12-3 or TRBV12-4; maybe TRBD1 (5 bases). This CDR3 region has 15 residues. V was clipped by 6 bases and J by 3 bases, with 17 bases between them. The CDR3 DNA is TGTGCCAGCAGCCCCCCCAGGGACCTTTACTATGGCTACACCTTC. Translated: CASSPPRDLYYGYTF.

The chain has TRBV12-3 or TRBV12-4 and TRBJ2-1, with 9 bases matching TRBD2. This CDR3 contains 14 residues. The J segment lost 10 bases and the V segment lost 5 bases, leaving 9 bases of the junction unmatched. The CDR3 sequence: CASSPAGGLREQFF. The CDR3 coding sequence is TGTGCCAGCAGTCCCGCGGGGGGGCTACGGGAGCAGTTCTTC.